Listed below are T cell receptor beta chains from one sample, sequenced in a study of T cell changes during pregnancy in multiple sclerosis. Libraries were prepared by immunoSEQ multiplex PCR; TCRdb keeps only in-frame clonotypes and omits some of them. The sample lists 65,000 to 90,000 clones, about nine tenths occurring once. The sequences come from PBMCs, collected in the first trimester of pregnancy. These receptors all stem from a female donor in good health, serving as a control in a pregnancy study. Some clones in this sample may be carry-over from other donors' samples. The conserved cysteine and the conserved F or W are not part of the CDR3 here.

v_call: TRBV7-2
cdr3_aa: ASSTPSSGGTDTQY

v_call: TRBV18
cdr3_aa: ASSPMGGYNTEAF

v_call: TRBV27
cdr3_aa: ASSSGQGGYGYT

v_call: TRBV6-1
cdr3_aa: ASSDRDWTYEQY

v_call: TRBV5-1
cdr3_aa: ASSWGLAGDGEQY

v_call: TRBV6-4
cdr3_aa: ASSRGLETEAF

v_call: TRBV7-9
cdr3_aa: AGGRTSVSDTQY

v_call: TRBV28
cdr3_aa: ASSLLGGKDGYT

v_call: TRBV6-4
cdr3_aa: ASRYRGGATNEKLF

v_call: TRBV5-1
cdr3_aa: ASSLGLAGGEQY

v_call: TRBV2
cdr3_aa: ASIKGLAGRFSYNEQF

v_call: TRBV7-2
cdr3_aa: ASSLQRLAGGRTDTQY

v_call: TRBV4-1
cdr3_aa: ASSHDRTGGWNEQF

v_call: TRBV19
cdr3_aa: ASSSTFLVGETQY

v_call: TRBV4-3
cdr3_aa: ASSQDLPSGTYEQY

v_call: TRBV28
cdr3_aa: ASSSGDRVREQY

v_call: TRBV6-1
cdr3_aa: ASSEWGQTQY

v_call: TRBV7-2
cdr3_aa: ASSPGLAGLGYEQF

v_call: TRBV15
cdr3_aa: ATGQFSYNEQF

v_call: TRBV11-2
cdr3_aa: ASSSTTGGPYNEQF

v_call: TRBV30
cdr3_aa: AWTERRETQY

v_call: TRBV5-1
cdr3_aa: ASSLDGSSGSWEQF

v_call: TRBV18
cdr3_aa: ASSLGAGAGNTIY

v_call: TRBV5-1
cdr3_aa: ASSEQGARGYT

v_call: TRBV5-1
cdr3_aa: ASSAWDSSSYEQY

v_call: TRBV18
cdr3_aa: ASSRDLRGEQY

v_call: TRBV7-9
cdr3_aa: ASSLGGLGTGNEKLF

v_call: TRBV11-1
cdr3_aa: ASSRSNNSPLH

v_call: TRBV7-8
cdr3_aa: ASSLGSGDNYGYT

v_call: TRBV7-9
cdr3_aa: ASSLRVAGLPDTQY

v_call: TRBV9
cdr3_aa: ASSHDRGRGEQY

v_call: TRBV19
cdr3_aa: ASSSSGRSQMQY

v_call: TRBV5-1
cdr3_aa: ASSRTGSGTSLRDEQY

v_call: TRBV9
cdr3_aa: ASSGGQISPLH

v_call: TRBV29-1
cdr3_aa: SVVTGGSGNTIY

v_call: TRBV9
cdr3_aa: ASSAGTAYEQY

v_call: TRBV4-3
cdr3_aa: ASSQDMGRLAGGYNEQF

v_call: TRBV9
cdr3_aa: ASSNGISTDTQY

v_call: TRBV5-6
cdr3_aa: ASSWGGLGEKLF

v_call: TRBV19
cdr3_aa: ASSRTGRDGELF

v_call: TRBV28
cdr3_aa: ASSTVGRYSGNTIY

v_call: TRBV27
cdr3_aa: ASSLIVGGGIHEQY

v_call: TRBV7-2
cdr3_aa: ASSLELRTGEYEQY

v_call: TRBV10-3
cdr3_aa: AISIYAGQDNYGYT

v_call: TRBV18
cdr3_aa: ASSPGSSYNSPLH

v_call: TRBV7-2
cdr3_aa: ASSNTGTGTLAPLH

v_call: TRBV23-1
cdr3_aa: ASSQIPRGACTEAF

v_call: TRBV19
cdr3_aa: ASTHSQGANYGYT

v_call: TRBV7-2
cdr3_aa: ASSSGQNSPLH

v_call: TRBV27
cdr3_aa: ASSLSFTGNEQF

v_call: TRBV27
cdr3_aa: ASSLGRAQPQH